This record concerns one TCR beta chain sequence. Germline assignment: CDR1 MNHNS and CDR2 SASEGT. The CDR3 runs 14 residues. V dropped 0 bases and J dropped 8 bases, with 13 bases sitting between them. The data stem from a study of blood T cell repertoires in COVID-19. Study context: The United States, Italy and Spain provided the acute and convalescent COVID-19 samples. PBMCs, B-cell-depleted T cells, or T cells provided the cDNA or gDNA that made up the material.

Original processing notes: For nucleated cells, counts were estimated from reference gene primer amplification. Profiled with immunoSEQ multiplex PCR; TCRdb holds only in-frame clones, not every one. V and J calls and clone size come straight from that table; D and trimming were deduced from the DNA. The sample lists 350,000 to 450,000 clones; 70% to 90% were seen once. Seattle-derived patients entered the study during active infection and were followed longitudinally. The V and J genes are TRBV6-1 and TRBJ1-2; D is ambiguous. Source material: peripheral blood. The clonotype was recovered from a woman between 40 and 55 years old with COVID-19, enrolled during active disease. CDR3 sequence (DNA): TGTGCCAGCAGTGAAGCCGGGAGGGCTTACGGCTACACCTTC. Amino acids: CASSEAGRAYGYTF.